This TCR beta chain was sequenced in a study of blood T cell repertoires in COVID-19. The V gene lost 2 bases and the J gene lost 1 base, with 14 bases spanning the gap. Germline V gives CDR1 SGHTA, CDR2 FQGNSA. This CDR3 contains 16 residues. TCRdb's copy holds only in-frame clones and misses some; the assay was immunoSEQ multiplex PCR. This table holds 90,000 to 100,000 clones, roughly 84% found once. This receptor was identified in a man aged 55 to 70 with acute or convalescent COVID-19. The genes are TRBV7-2 and TRBJ2-5, with D perhaps matching TRBD2 (6 bases). Sequencing was performed on peripheral blood. As DNA, the CDR3 is TGTGCCAGCAGCTTAAACGGGGCGGGACTCCAAGAGACCCAGTACTTC. This gives the protein CASSLNGAGLQETQYF. The entire variable domain, with the rest obtained from reference TRBV7-2 and TRBJ2-5, is as follows: GAGVSQSPSNKVTEKGKDVELRCDPISGHTALYWYRQSLGQGLEFLIYFQGNSAPDKSGLPSDRFSAERTGGSVSTLTIQRTQQEDSAVYLCASSLNGAGLQETQYFGPGTRLLVL.